The rows below give T cell receptor beta chains drawn from one sample of a study of shared clonotypes between healthy human individuals. TCRdb's copy holds only in-frame clones and misses some; the assay was immunoSEQ multiplex PCR. The table shows roughly 1.4 million clones, with around 98.5% occurring only once. Input material: naive CD4+ T cells sorted from blood. These receptors were obtained from a man aged 30 to 45 in good health. Each CDR3 is given with its conserved first and last residue. The D gene is left open where the match is weak. Expanded clones are given a class, and other clones once, few, many or no size at all.

DNA: TGTGCCAGCTGGCCGGGTACCGGGGAGCTGTTTTTT
CDR3: CASWPGTGELFF
V: TRBV6-1
D: -
J: TRBJ2-2
size: -

DNA: TGTGCCAGCAGCCGGACTAGCGGGGCATACAATGAGCAGTTCTTC
CDR3: CASSRTSGAYNEQFF
V: TRBV9
D: TRBD2
J: TRBJ2-1
size: -

DNA: TGTGCCAGCGACAGGGTTATCGATGAGCAGTTCTTC
CDR3: CASDRVIDEQFF
V: TRBV2
D: TRBD1
J: TRBJ2-1
size: -

DNA: TGTGCCTGGAAAAGAGCGGGAGGGCCTCAGGTCTTC
CDR3: CAWKRAGGPQVF
V: TRBV30
D: TRBD2
J: TRBJ2-1
size: -

DNA: TGTGCCAGCAGCGTATCCCAGGGCCTATCCTATGGCTACACCTTC
CDR3: CASSVSQGLSYGYTF
V: TRBV9
D: -
J: TRBJ1-2
size: -

DNA: TGCGCCAGCAGCCAAGGTTCCGGGTCAAGAGGCTACACCTTC
CDR3: CASSQGSGSRGYTF
V: TRBV4-3
D: -
J: TRBJ1-2
size: -

DNA: TGTGCCAGCAGCGTAGCAGTGACACTTACAATTCAAGAGACCCAGTACTTC
CDR3: CASSVAVTLTIQETQYF
V: TRBV9
D: -
J: TRBJ2-5
size: -

DNA: TGTGCCATCAGTCTAGCGGGAGGTACCTACGAGCAGTACTTC
CDR3: CAISLAGGTYEQYF
V: TRBV10-3
D: TRBD2
J: TRBJ2-7
size: once

DNA: TGTGCCAGCAGGATAACAGGGGGAAACACCGGGGAGCTGTTTTTT
CDR3: CASRITGGNTGELFF
V: TRBV6-6
D: TRBD1
J: TRBJ2-2
size: -

DNA: TGTGCCAGTAGTCCTCCGACGGGGCCCCATGAAAAACTGTTTTTT
CDR3: CASSPPTGPHEKLFF
V: TRBV19
D: -
J: TRBJ1-4
size: -

DNA: TGTGCCATCAGTGACTACAATGAGCAGTTCTTC
CDR3: CAISDYNEQFF
V: TRBV10-3
D: -
J: TRBJ2-1
size: -

DNA: TGTGCCAGCTCACCGAAATCACAGGGGGCCGAGACCCAGTACTTC
CDR3: CASSPKSQGAETQYF
V: TRBV18
D: TRBD1
J: TRBJ2-5
size: once

DNA: TGTGCCAGCAGCCCACGAATTAACTACGAGCAGTACTTC
CDR3: CASSPRINYEQYF
V: TRBV14
D: -
J: TRBJ2-7
size: -

DNA: TGTGCCAGCAGCTCGACCCGGGGCTCTGGAAACACCATATATTTT
CDR3: CASSSTRGSGNTIYF
V: TRBV11-2
D: -
J: TRBJ1-3
size: -

DNA: TGTGCCAGCAGCTCACAAAATTATGGACTAGCGGCCCAAGAGACCCAGTACTTC
CDR3: CASSSQNYGLAAQETQYF
V: TRBV7-2
D: TRBD2
J: TRBJ2-5
size: -

DNA: TGTGCCAGCAGCTTGGTGGGAGAGACCCAGTACTTC
CDR3: CASSLVGETQYF
V: TRBV5-5
D: -
J: TRBJ2-5
size: -

DNA: TGTGCCAGCAGGGACCGCACGTACGAGCAGTACTTC
CDR3: CASRDRTYEQYF
V: TRBV2
D: -
J: TRBJ2-7
size: -

DNA: TGCGCCAGCAGCGGTCAAGAGACCCAGTACTTC
CDR3: CASSGQETQYF
V: TRBV5-1
D: -
J: TRBJ2-5
size: -

DNA: TGCGCCAGCAGCTTGGGACTAGCGGGAGGTTACAATGAGCAGTTCTTC
CDR3: CASSLGLAGGYNEQFF
V: TRBV5-1
D: TRBD2
J: TRBJ2-1
size: -

DNA: TGCGCCAGCAGCTTGGGAGGGGGAAACACTGAAGCTTTCTTT
CDR3: CASSLGGGNTEAFF
V: TRBV5-1
D: -
J: TRBJ1-1
size: -

DNA: TGTGCCAGCAGCTTCGGAGGGAACTATGGCTACACCTTC
CDR3: CASSFGGNYGYTF
V: TRBV7-9
D: -
J: TRBJ1-2
size: -

DNA: TGTGCCAGCAGCTTACAGGTCCATCCTAACACTGAAGCTTTCTTT
CDR3: CASSLQVHPNTEAFF
V: TRBV5-8
D: -
J: TRBJ1-1
size: -

DNA: TGTGCTAGCAGCGCCCGGACAGGGGGCTTTTCACCCCTCCACTTT
CDR3: CASSARTGGFSPLHF
V: TRBV7-7
D: TRBD1
J: TRBJ1-6
size: -

DNA: TGTGCCAGCAGCTCCCTCTCTGGAAACACCATATATTTT
CDR3: CASSSLSGNTIYF
V: TRBV7-6
D: -
J: TRBJ1-3
size: -

DNA: TGTGCATTGTTCCCAGCGGGGGAGCAGTACTTC
CDR3: CALFPAGEQYF
V: TRBV30
D: TRBD2
J: TRBJ2-7
size: -

DNA: TGCGCCAGCAGCTCGGGCATGAACACTGAAGCTTTCTTT
CDR3: CASSSGMNTEAFF
V: TRBV5-1
D: -
J: TRBJ1-1
size: -

DNA: TGTGCCAGCTCACTGAAAACAACGACCGCTGAAGCTTTCTTT
CDR3: CASSLKTTTAEAFF
V: TRBV18
D: -
J: TRBJ1-1
size: -

DNA: TGCGCCAGCAGCTCGGGGTTGAGAGGGCTGAACTATGGCTACACCTTC
CDR3: CASSSGLRGLNYGYTF
V: TRBV5-1
D: -
J: TRBJ1-2
size: -

DNA: TGCGCCAGCAGTCGTAGCTACGAGCAGTACTTC
CDR3: CASSRSYEQYF
V: TRBV10-2
D: -
J: TRBJ2-7
size: -

DNA: TGTGCCAGCTCCCCCCTTTACGAGCCCCGACAAGAGACCCAGTACTTC
CDR3: CASSPLYEPRQETQYF
V: TRBV18
D: -
J: TRBJ2-5
size: -

DNA: TGTGCCAGCAGCCGGGGACAGGACAATGAGCAGTTCTTC
CDR3: CASSRGQDNEQFF
V: TRBV7-3
D: TRBD1
J: TRBJ2-1
size: -